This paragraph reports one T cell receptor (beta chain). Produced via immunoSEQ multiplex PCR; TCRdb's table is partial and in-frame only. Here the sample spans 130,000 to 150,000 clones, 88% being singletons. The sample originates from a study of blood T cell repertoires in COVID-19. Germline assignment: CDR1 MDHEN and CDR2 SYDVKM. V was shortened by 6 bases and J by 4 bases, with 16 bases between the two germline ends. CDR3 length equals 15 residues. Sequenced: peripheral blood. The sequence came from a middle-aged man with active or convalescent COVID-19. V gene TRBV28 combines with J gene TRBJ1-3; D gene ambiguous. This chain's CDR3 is CASRGFWARGNTIYF. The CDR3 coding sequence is TGTGCCAGCAGGGGTTTTTGGGCGCGAGGAAACACCATATATTTT.